This T cell receptor (beta chain) was identified during a study of radiotherapy plus CTLA-4 blockade in lung cancer. Germline V gene lookup returns CDR1 SGHTA and CDR2 FQGNSA. V lost 5 bases and J lost 5, with 16 bases in between. The CDR3 is made up of 15 amino acids. Assay: immunoSEQ multiplex PCR; the TCRdb copy retains only in-frame clones and omits some. The sample gives around 85,000 clones, 70% to 90% of which show up once; more than 2% is in the top ten. Specimen: peripheral blood, collected from a patient treated with radiotherapy plus ipilimumab. The chain recombines TRBV7-2 with TRBJ1-5; no reliable D call. This sequence originates from a human donor with non-small cell lung cancer who had a partial response to radiotherapy plus ipilimumab. CDR3 region: CASSPASGSYQPQHF. The CDR3 DNA is TGTGCCAGCAGCCCCGCCTCGGGTTCTTATCAGCCCCAGCATTTT.